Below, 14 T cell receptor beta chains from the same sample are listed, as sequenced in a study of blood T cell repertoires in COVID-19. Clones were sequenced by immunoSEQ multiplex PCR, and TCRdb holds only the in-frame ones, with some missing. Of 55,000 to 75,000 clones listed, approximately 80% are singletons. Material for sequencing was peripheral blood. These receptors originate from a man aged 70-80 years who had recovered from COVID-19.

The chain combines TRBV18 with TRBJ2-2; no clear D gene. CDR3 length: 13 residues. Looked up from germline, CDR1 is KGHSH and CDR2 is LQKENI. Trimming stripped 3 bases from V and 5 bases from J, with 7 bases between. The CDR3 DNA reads TGTGCCAGCTCACCTGCGGAGACCGGGGAGCTGTTTTTT. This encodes CASSPAETGELFF.

The chain's CDR3 is CASSFGSGGQETQYF. CDR3 coding DNA: TGTGCCAGCAGCTTCGGGTCCGGGGGGCAAGAGACCCAGTACTTC. The gene calls are TRBV7-2 and TRBJ2-5; 7 positions agree with TRBD2. Germline values: CDR1 SGHTA, CDR2 FQGNSA. The CDR3 loop spans 15 amino acids. The V gene end was trimmed by 3 bases and the J gene end by 2 bases; junction bases not matched to a gene: 6.

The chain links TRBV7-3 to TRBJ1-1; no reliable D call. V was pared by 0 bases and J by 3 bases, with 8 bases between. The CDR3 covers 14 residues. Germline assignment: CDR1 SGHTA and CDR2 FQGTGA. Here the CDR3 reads CASSLTARDTEAFF. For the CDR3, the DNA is TGTGCCAGCAGCTTAACGGCACGGGACACTGAAGCTTTCTTT.

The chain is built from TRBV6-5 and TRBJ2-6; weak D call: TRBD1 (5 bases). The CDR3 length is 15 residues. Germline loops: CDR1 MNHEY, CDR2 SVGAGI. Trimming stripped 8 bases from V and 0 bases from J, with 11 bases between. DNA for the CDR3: TGTGCCAGCGGACCAGGGTACTCTGGGGCCAACGTCCTGACTTTC. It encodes CASGPGYSGANVLTF.

The chain's CDR3 is CASSPYNRDTEAFF. The CDR3 DNA sequence: TGTGCCAGCAGCCCCTACAATCGGGACACTGAAGCTTTCTTT. The chain links TRBV7-8 to TRBJ1-1, with unresolved D. V lost 5 bases, J lost 3 bases, and 13 bases lay in between. The CDR3 sequence is 14 residues long. Germline V CDR1 and CDR2: SGHVS, FQNEAQ.

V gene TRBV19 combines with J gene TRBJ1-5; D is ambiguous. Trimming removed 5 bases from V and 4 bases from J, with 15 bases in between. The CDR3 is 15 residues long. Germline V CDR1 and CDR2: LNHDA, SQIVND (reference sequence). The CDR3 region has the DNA TGTGCCAGTAGTGACCACGGGGTCGGGAATCAGCCCCAGCATTTT. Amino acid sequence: CASSDHGVGNQPQHF. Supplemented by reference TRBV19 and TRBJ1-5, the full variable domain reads DGGITQSPKYLFRKEGQNVTLSCEQNLNHDAMYWYRQDPGQGLRLIYYSQIVNDFQKGDIAEGYSVSREKKESFPLTVTSAQKNPTAFYLCASSDHGVGNQPQHFGDGTRLSIL.

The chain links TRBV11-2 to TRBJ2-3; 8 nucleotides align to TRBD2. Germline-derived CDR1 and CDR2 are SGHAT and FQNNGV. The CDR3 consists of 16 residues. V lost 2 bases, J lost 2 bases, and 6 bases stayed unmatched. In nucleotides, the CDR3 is TGTGCCAGCAGCTTATGGCTAGCGGGCGTCACAGATACGCAGTATTTT. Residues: CASSLWLAGVTDTQYF. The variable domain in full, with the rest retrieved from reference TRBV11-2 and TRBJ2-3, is EAGVAQSPRYKIIEKRQSVAFWCNPISGHATLYWYQQILGQGPKLLIQFQNNGVVDDSQLPKDRFSAERLKGVDSTLKIQPAKLEDSAVYLCASSLWLAGVTDTQYFGPGTRLTVL.

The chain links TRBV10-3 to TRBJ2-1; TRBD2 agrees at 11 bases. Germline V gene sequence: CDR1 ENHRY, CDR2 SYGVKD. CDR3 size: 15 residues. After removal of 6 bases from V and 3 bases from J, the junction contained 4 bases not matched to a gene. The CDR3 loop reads CAIRAGLADYNEQFF. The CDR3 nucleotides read TGTGCCATCAGGGCGGGACTAGCGGACTACAATGAGCAGTTCTTC.

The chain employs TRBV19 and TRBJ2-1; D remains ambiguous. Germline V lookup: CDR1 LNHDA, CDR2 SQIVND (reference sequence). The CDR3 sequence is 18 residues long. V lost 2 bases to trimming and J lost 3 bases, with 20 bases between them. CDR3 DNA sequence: TGTGCCAGTAGTATACGTCGCAGCGTGGAGATCAACTACAATGAGCAGTTCTTC. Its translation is CASSIRRSVEINYNEQFF.

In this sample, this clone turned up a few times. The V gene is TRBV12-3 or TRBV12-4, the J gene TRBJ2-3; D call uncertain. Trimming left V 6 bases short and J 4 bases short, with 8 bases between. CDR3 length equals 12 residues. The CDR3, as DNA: TGTGCCAGCAGGCAGGTGGCAGATACGCAGTATTTT. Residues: CASRQVADTQYF.

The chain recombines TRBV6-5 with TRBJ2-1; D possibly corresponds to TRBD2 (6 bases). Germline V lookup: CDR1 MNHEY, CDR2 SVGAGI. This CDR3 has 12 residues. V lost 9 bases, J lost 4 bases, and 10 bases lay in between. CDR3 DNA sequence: TGTGCCAGTCGGGGGTTTTACAATGAGCAGTTCTTC. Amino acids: CASRGFYNEQFF.

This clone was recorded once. CDR3 DNA sequence: TGTGCCAGCAGCTTAGAGACAGGGGGATTGTATTGGCGCAATGAGCAGTTCTTC. Protein: CASSLETGGLYWRNEQFF. The V call is TRBV7-9, the J call TRBJ2-1; 9 positions match TRBD1. The J segment lost 6 bases and the V segment lost 1 base, leaving 13 bases of the junction unmatched. Germline assignment: CDR1 SEHNR and CDR2 FQNEAQ (reference sequence). The CDR3 runs 18 residues.

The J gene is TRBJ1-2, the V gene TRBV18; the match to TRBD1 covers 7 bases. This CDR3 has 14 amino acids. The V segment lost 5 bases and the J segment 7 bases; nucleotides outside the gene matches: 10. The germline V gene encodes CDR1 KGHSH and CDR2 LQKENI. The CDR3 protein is CASSEYTGESGYTF. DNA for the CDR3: TGTGCCAGCTCAGAGTATACAGGGGAAAGTGGCTACACCTTC.

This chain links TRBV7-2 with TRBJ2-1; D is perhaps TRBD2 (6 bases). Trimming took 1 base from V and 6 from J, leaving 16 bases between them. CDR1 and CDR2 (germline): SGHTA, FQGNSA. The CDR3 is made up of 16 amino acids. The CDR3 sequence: CASSLVGTVTSNEQFF. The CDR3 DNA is TGTGCCAGCAGCTTAGTTGGGACTGTTACGAGCAATGAGCAGTTCTTC.